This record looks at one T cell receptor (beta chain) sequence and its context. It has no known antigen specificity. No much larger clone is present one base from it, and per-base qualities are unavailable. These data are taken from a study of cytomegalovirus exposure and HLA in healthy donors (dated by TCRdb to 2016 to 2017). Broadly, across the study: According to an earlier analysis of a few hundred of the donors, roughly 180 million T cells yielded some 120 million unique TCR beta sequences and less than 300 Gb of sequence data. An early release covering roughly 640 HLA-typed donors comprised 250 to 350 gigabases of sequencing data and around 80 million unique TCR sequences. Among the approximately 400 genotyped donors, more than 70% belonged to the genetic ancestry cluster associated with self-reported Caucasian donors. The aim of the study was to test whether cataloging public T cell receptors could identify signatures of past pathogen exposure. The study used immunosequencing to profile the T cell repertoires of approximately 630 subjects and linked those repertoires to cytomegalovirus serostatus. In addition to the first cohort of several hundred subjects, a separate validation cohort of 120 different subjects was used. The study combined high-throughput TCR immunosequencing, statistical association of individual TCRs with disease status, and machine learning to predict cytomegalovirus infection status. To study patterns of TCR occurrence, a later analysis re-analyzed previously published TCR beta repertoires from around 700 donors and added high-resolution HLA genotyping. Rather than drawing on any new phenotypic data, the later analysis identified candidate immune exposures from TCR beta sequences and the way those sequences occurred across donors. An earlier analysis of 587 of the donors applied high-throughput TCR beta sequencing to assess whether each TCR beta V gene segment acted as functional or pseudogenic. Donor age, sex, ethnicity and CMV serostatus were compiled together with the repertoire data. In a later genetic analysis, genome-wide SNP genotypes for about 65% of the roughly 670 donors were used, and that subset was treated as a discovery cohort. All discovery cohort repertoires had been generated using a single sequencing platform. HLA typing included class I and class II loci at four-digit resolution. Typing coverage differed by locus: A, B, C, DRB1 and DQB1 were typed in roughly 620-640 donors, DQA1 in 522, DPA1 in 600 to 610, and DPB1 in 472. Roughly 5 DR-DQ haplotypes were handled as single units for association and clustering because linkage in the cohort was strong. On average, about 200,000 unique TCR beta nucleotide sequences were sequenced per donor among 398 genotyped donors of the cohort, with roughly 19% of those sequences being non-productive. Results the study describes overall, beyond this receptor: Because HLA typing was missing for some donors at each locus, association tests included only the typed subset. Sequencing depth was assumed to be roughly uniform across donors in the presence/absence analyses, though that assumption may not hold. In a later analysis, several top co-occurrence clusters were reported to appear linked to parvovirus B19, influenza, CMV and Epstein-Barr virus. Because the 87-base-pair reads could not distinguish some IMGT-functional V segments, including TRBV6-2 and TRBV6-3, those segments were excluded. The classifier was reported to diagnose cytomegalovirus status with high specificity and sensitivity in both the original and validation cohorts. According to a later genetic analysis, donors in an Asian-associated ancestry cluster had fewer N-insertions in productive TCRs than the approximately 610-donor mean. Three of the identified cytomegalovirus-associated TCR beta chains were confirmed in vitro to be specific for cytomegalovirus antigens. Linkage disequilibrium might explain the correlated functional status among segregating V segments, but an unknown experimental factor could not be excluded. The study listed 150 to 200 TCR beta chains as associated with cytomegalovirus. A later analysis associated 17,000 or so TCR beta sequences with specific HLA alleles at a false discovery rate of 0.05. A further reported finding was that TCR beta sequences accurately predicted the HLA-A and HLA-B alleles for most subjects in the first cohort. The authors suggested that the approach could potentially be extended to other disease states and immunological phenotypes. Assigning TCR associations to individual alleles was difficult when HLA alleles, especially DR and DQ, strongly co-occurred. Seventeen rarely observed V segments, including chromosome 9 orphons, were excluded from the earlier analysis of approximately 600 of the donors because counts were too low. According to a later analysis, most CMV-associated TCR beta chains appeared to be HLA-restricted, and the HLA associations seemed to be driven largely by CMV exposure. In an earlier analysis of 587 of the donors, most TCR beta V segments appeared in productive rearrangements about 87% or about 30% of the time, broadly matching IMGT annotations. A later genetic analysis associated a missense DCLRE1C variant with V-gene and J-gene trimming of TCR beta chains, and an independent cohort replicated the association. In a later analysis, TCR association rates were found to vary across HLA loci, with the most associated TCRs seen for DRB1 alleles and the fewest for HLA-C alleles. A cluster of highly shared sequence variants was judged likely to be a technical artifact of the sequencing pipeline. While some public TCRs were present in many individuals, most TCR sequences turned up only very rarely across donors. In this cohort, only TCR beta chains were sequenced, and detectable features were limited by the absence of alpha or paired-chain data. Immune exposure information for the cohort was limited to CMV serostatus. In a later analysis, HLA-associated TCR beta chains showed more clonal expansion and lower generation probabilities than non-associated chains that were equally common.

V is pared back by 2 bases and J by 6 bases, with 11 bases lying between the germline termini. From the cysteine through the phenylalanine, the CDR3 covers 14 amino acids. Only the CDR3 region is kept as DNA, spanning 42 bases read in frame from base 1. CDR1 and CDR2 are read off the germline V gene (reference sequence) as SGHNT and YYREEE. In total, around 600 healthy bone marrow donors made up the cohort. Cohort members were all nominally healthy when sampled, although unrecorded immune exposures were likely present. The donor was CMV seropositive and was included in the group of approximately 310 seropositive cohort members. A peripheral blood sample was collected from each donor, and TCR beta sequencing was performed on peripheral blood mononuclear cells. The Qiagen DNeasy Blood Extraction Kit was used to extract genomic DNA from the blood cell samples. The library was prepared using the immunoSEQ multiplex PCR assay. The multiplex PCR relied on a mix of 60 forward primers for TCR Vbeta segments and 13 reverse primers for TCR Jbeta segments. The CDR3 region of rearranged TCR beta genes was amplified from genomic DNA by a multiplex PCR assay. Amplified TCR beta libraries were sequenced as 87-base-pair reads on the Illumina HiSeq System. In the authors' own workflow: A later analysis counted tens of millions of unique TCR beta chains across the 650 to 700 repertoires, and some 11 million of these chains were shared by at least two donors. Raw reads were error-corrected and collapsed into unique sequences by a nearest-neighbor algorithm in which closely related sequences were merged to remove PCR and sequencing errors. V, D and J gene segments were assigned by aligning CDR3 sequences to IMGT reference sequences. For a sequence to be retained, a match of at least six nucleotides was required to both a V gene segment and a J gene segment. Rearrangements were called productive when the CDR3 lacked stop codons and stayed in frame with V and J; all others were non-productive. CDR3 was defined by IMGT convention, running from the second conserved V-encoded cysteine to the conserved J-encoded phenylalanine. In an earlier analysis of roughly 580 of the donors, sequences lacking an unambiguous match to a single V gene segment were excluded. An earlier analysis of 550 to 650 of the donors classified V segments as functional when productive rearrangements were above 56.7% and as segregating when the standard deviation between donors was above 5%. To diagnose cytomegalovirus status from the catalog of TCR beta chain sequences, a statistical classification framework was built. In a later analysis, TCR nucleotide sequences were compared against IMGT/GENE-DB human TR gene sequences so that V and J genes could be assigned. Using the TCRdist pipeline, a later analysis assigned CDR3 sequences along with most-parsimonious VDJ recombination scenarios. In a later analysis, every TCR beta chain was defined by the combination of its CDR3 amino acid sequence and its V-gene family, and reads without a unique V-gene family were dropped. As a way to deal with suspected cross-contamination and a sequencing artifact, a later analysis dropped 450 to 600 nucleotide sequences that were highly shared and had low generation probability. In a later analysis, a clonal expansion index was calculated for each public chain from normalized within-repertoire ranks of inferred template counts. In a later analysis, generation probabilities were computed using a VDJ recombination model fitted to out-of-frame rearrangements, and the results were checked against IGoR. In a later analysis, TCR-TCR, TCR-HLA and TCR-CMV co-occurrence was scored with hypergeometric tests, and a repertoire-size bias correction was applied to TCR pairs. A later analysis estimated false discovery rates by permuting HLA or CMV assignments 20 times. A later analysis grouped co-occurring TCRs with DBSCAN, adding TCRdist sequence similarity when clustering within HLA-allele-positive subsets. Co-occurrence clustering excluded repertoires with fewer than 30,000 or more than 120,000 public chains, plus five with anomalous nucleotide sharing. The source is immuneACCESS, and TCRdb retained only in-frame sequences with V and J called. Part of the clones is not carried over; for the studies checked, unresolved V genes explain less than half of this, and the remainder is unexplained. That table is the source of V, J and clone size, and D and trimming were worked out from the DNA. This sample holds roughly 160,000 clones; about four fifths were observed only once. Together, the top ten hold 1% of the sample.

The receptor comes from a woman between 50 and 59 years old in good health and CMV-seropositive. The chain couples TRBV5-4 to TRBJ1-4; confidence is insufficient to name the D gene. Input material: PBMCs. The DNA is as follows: TGTGCCAGCAGCTTAAAAGCGGACTATGAAAAACTGTTTTTT. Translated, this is CASSLKADYEKLFF.